Included here is one T cell receptor (beta chain) sequence, with context. Its target is not known. CDR1 SGHAT and CDR2 FQNNGV come from the germline V gene. The CDR3 has 16 residues. V shed 5 bases and J shed 4 bases, with 17 bases lying between them. This sample is part of a study of PD-1 blockade in classical Hodgkin lymphoma. The assay was immunoSEQ multiplex PCR, and TCRdb's table has in-frame clones only and misses some. The repertoire holds 20,000 to 30,000 clones, with around 70% as singletons. Study-wide results and limits: Exclusion was applied to patients who started nivolumab under 1 year after ASCT. Patients who responded completely had about the same baseline diversity as newly diagnosed patients. Nothing has yet pinned down what causes the repertoire differences, possibly disease activity or prior therapy.

All patients relapsed after autologous stem cell transplantation, and brentuximab vedotin exposure varied. Best responses fell into complete response, partial response or progressive disease. V is TRBV11-2 and J is TRBJ2-2, with a weak D call TRBD1 (5 bases). This TCR came from a human donor with classical Hodgkin lymphoma. The input for sequencing was peripheral blood mononuclear cells (PBMCs), taken before the second cycle of nivolumab. The CDR3 coding sequence is TGTGCCAGCAGCCAACGGACACCTCGACGCACCGGGGAGCTGTTTTTT. Translating gives CASSQRTPRRTGELFF.